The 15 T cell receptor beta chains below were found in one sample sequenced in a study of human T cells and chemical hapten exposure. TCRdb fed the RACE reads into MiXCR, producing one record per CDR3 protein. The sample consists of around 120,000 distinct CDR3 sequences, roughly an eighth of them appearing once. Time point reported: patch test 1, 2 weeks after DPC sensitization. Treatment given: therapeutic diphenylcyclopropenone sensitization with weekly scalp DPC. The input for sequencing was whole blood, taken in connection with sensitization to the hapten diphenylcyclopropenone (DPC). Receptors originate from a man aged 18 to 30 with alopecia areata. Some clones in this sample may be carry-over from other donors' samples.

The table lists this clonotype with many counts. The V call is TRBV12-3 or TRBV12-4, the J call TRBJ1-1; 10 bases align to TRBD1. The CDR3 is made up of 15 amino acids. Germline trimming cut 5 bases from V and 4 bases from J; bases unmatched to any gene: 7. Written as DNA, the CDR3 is TGTGCCAGCAGTCTACGGGACAGGGGACCCACTGAAGCTTTCTTT. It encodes CASSLRDRGPTEAFF.

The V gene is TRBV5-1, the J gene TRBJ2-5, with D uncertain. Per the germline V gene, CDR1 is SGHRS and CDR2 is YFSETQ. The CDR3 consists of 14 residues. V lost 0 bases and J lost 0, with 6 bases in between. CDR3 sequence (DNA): TGCGCCAGCAGCTTGGGTGGCAACCAAGAGACCCAGTACTTC. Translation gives CASSLGGNQETQYF.

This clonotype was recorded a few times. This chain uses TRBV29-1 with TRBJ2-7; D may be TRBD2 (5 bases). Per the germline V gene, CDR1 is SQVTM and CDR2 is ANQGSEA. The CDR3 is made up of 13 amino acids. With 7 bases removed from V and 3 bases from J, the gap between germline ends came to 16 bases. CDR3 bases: TGCAGCGCTTATGGAGGCAGTAACTACGAGCAGTACTTC. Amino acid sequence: CSAYGGSNYEQYF.

The CDR3 protein is CASSQARDAKNIQYF. CDR3 DNA: TGCGCCAGCAGCCAAGCTCGAGACGCCAAAAACATTCAGTACTTC. This chain uses TRBV4-3 with TRBJ2-4; no firm D call. V was pared by 1 base and J by 1 base, with 8 bases between. The CDR3 extends over 15 amino acids. Germline V gene lookup returns CDR1 LGHNA and CDR2 YSLEER.

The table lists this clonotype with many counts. In DNA form, the CDR3 reads TGTGCCAGCAGGGACCGGACAGGGGGCACAACTAATGAAAAACTGTTTTTT. Translated, it gives CASRDRTGGTTNEKLFF. The genes are TRBV6-1 and TRBJ1-4; 11 bases agree with TRBD1. In germline, CDR1 is MNHNS, CDR2 SASEGT. J gave up 0 bases and V 6 bases, and 6 bases lay outside the gene matches. The CDR3 runs to 17 residues.

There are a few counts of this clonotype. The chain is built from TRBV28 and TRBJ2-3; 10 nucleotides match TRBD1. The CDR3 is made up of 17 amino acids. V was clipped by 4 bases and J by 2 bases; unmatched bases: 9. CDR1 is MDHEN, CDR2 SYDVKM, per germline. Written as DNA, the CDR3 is TGTGCCAGCAGTTCTCCGGGACAGGGGCCCCTCACAGATACGCAGTATTTT. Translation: CASSSPGQGPLTDTQYF.

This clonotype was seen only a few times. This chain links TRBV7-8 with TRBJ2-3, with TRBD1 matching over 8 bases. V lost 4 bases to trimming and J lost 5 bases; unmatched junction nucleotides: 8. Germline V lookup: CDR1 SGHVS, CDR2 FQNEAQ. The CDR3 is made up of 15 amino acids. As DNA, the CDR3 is TGTGCCAGCAGCTCCATGTACGGACAGGGAGATACGCAGTATTTT. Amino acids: CASSSMYGQGDTQYF.

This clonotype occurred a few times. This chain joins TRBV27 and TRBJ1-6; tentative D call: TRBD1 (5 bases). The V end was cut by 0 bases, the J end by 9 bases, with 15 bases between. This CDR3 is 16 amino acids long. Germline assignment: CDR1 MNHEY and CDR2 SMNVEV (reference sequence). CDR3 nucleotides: TGTGCCAGCAGTTTATCGGGGACGGGGACCGGTTCACCCCTCCACTTT. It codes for CASSLSGTGTGSPLHF.

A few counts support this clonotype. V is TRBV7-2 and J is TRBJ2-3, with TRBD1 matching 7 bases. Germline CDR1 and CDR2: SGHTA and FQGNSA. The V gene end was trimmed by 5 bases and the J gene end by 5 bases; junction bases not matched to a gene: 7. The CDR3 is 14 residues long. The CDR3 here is CASSAKTGLDTQYF. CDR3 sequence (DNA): TGTGCCAGCAGCGCGAAGACAGGGTTAGATACGCAGTATTTT.

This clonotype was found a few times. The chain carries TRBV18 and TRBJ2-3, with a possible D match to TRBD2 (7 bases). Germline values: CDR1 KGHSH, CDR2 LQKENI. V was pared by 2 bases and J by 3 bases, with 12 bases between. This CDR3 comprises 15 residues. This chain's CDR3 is CASSPGGARTDTQYF. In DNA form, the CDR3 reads TGTGCCAGCTCACCAGGGGGGGCGCGGACAGATACGCAGTATTTT.

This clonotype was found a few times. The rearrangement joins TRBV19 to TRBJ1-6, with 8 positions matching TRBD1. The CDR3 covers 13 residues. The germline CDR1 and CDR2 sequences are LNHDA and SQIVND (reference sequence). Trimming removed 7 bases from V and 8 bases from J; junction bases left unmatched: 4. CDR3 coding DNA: TGTGCCAGTACCTACAGGGGGGATTCACCCCTCCACTTT. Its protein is CASTYRGDSPLHF. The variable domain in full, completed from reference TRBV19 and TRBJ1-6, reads DGGITQSPKYLFRKEGQNVTLSCEQNLNHDAMYWYRQDPGQGLRLIYYSQIVNDFQKGDIAEGYSVSREKKESFPLTVTSAQKNPTAFYLCASTYRGDSPLHFGNGTRLTVT.

This CDR3 is CASSDRNRDQNEQFF. The CDR3 bases are TGTGCCAGCAGTGACAGAAACCGCGACCAGAATGAGCAGTTCTTC. The rearrangement links TRBV25-1 to TRBJ2-1; D is ambiguous. With 3 bases removed from V and 7 bases from J, the gap between germline ends came to 16 bases. The CDR3 is 15 residues long. Germline V CDR1 and CDR2: MGHDK, SYGVNS.

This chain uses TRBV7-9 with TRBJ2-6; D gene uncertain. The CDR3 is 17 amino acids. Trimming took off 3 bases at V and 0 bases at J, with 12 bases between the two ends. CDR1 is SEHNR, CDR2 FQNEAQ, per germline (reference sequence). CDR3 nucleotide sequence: TGTGCCAGCAGCTTCCCGCCAAGGCCCTCTGGGGCCAACGTCCTGACTTTC. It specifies CASSFPPRPSGANVLTF.

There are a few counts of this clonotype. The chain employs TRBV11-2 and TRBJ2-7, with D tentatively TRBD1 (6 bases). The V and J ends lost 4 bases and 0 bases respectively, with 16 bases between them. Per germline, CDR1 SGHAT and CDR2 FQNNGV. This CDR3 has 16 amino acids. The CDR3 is CASSSVGGSYSYEQYV. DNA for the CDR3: TGTGCCAGCAGCTCCGTAGGGGGATCCTACTCCTACGAGCAGTACGTC.

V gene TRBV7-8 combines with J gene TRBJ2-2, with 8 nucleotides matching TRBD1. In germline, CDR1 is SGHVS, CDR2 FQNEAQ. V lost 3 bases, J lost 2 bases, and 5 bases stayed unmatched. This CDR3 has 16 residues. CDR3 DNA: TGTGCCAGCAGCTTGGGACAGGCGGATAACACCGGGGAGCTGTTTTTT. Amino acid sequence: CASSLGQADNTGELFF.